Listed below are T cell receptor beta chains from one sample, sequenced in a study of identical twins. TCRdb used MiXCR to reprocess the 5' RACE reads, holding one entry per CDR3 protein. This table has about 730,000 distinct CDR3 sequences, 21% appearing once. This sample also appeared in a second study, on T cells expressing NK-cell markers.

The material sequenced was PBMCs. These receptors all stem from a woman between 18 and 30 years old in good health. Both conserved end residues are part of each CDR3. D genes are given only for firm matches. Not every row has a clone size; where given, it reads once, few, many or a size class.

v_gene	j_gene	abundance	d_gene	CDR3nt	CDR3aa
TRBV20-1	TRBJ2-5	few	NA	TGCAGTGCTAGTGGGCTAGCGAGGATCGGAGAGACCCAGTACTTC	CSASGLARIGETQYF
TRBV5-8	TRBJ1-1	NA	NA	TGTGCCAGCAGCTCCCAGCCAGGGGCCGGCACTGAAGCTTTCTTT	CASSSQPGAGTEAFF
TRBV11-2	TRBJ2-4	few	NA	TGTGCCAGCAGCCAGGTGGGGATAGCCAAAAACATTCAGTACTTC	CASSQVGIAKNIQYF
TRBV11-2	TRBJ2-7	NA	TRBD1	TGTGCCAGCAGTAGCAGCCCGGACAGGGCCTCCTACGAGCAGTACTTC	CASSSSPDRASYEQYF
TRBV6-2/TRBV6-3	TRBJ2-3	few	NA	TGTGCCAGCAAACCGGGCGGGGTAACAGATACGCAGTATTTT	CASKPGGVTDTQYF
TRBV29-1	TRBJ2-1	few	TRBD2	TGCAGCGTTGTAGCGGGCGCGCCCTACAATGAGCAGTTCTTC	CSVVAGAPYNEQFF
TRBV11-2	TRBJ2-1	few	TRBD2	TGTGCCAGCAGCTGGGCTAGCGGGGGGGACGAGCAGTTCTTC	CASSWASGGDEQFF
TRBV20-1	TRBJ2-7	NA	TRBD2	TGCAGTGTCCCGCTAGCGGGAGCATCCTACGAGCAGTACTTC	CSVPLAGASYEQYF
TRBV29-1	TRBJ2-3	NA	NA	TGCAGCTTTACTAGCCCTGCAACAGATACGCAGTATTTT	CSFTSPATDTQYF
TRBV5-1	TRBJ2-7	many	NA	TGCGCCAGCAGCACGGACCGCTCCTCGGACTTC	CASSTDRSSDF
TRBV4-2	TRBJ2-1	many	NA	TGTGCCAGCAGCCAACGAGAGATATCCAATGAGCAGTTCTTC	CASSQREISNEQFF
TRBV9	TRBJ2-5	NA	TRBD2	TGTGCCAGCAGCTCCACTAGCGGGGGGGCGTCGGAGACCCAGTACTTC	CASSSTSGGASETQYF
TRBV7-2	TRBJ2-1	NA	TRBD1	TGTGCCAGCAGCTCCACCCGGGACAGGCAGTTCTTC	CASSSTRDRQFF
TRBV5-6	TRBJ1-1	NA	NA	TGTGCCAGCAGCTCCATAGACCGGGAGTTCACTGAAGCTTTCTTT	CASSSIDREFTEAFF
TRBV7-2	TRBJ2-7	NA	NA	TGTGCCAGCAGCTCGCACCTCCCCTCCTACGAGCAGTACTTC	CASSSHLPSYEQYF
TRBV12-3/TRBV12-4	TRBJ2-3	NA	TRBD2	TGTGCCAGCAGTAGGACTAGCGGGGGGATTGGAGCAGATACGCAGTATTTT	CASSRTSGGIGADTQYF
TRBV29-1	TRBJ2-3	NA	TRBD1	TGCAGCGTTGAAGATCGGGACAGCGGTCTCACAGATACGCAGTATTTT	CSVEDRDSGLTDTQYF
TRBV4-3	TRBJ2-3	NA	TRBD2	TGCGCCAGCAGCCTTAGCGGGACCCCCGCAGATACGCAGTATTTT	CASSLSGTPADTQYF
TRBV7-2	TRBJ2-1	NA	NA	TGTGCCAGCAGCTTCGGGGGTGGGGCGAGGGAGCAGTTCTTC	CASSFGGGAREQFF
TRBV5-1	TRBJ2-2	NA	TRBD2	TGCGCCAGCAGCTTTTATTCTGCGGGAGGAGCCGGGGAGCTGTTTTTT	CASSFYSAGGAGELFF
TRBV11-3	TRBJ2-1	many	NA	TGTGCCAGCAGCTTAGTCCCGGCCAATGAGCAGTTCTTC	CASSLVPANEQFF
TRBV7-3	TRBJ2-2	few	NA	TGTGCCAGCAGCCCCCACTCGGACGGGGAGCTGTTTTTT	CASSPHSDGELFF
TRBV3-1	TRBJ2-3	few	TRBD2	TGTGCCAGCAGCCAAGGCACTAGCGGACACACAGATACGCAGTATTTT	CASSQGTSGHTDTQYF
TRBV5-1	TRBJ2-1	NA	TRBD2	TGCGCCAGCAGCTGGGGACTAGCGGGAGGATATGGTAATGAGCAGTTCTTC	CASSWGLAGGYGNEQFF
TRBV6-5	TRBJ1-2	NA	NA	TGTGCCAGCAGTTACGGACTGGGGAGGGGCTATGGCTACACCTTC	CASSYGLGRGYGYTF
TRBV9	TRBJ2-2	NA	TRBD2	TGTGCCAGCAGCCCCCTGACTAGCGGGAGGCCCCCGAACACCGGGGAGCTGTTTTTT	CASSPLTSGRPPNTGELFF
TRBV20-1	TRBJ2-1	NA	TRBD2	TGCAGTGCTCTACTAGCGGCTGATGAGCAGTTCTTC	CSALLAADEQFF
TRBV3-1	TRBJ1-2	NA	NA	TGTGCCAGCAGCCAAACGACACAACAGGGCTACACCTTC	CASSQTTQQGYTF
TRBV5-1	TRBJ1-2	NA	TRBD1	TGCGCCAGCAGCTTGGCATACGTGACAGGGAGGGCAATGGATGGCTACACCTTC	CASSLAYVTGRAMDGYTF